This T cell receptor (beta chain) was identified in a study of blood T cell repertoires in COVID-19. In the study overall: Sites across the United States, Italy and Spain contributed samples from acute and convalescent COVID-19.

The count of this clone is one. The V gene's germline CDR1 is MDHEN and CDR2 SYDVKM. The CDR3 has 15 amino acids. With V trimmed by 2 bases and J by 3 bases, 5 bases remained unmatched. The table came from immunoSEQ multiplex PCR; TCRdb's copy has only in-frame clones and leaves some out. The table lists hundreds of thousands of clones, around 87% of them singletons. In terms of age and location, participants ranged from about 18 to 95 years and lived in about two dozen US areas. The sequenced sample was PBMCs or T cells enriched from blood (not recorded which). The rearrangement joins TRBV28 to TRBJ2-7; 9 bases align to TRBD1. The receptor was derived from a man aged 35 to 55 in a cohort exposed to, infected with or recovered from COVID-19 (not recorded which). The CDR3 DNA is TGTGCCAGCAGTTTAACCGGGACAGGGATCTACGAGCAGTACTTC. Translating it yields CASSLTGTGIYEQYF.